The source of this TCR beta chain is a study of response to subunit inactivated influenza vaccine. The study's findings and limits: The authors offered the suggestion that each seasonal influenza vaccination recruits few new T cells.

This CDR3 is 14 amino acids long. V dropped 5 bases and J dropped 4; count of bases not matched to a gene: 4. The germline gives CDR1 LNHNV, CDR2 YYDKDF (reference sequence). This clonotype occurred many times. The antigen is unknown. TCRdb processed the RT-PCR reads anew with MiXCR; each CDR3 protein has one entry. Of 430,000 or so distinct CDR3 sequences listed, 9.5% to 12% are singletons. The receptor was derived from a man aged 45-65 years who received an inactivated influenza vaccine. This chain joins TRBV15 and TRBJ2-3, with 9 bases lining up with TRBD2. The sample in question was PBMCs from blood, obtained roughly 6 weeks after vaccination. CDR3 sequence: CATSGTSRADTQYF. The CDR3 DNA reads as TGTGCCACCAGCGGGACTAGCAGAGCAGATACGCAGTATTTT. Variable domain in full (rest from reference TRBV15 and TRBJ2-3): DAMVIQNPRYQVTQFGKPVTLSCSQTLNHNVMYWYQQKSSQAPKLLFHYYDKDFNNEADTPDNFQSRRPNTSFCFLDIRSPGLGDTAMYLCATSGTSRADTQYFGPGTRLTVL.